The TCR beta chain under discussion was sequenced for a study of T-cell memory formation after mild COVID-19. Study-wide context: Largely, TCR clusters stayed within a single donor.

This clonotype showed up many times. Its antigen remains unknown. TCRdb processed the 5' RACE reads anew with MiXCR; each CDR3 protein has one entry. The sample contains roughly 600,000 distinct CDR3 sequences, roughly 17% of which appear only once. Findings and caveats of the study: Clones shrinking from day 15 to 85 showed even CD4/CD8 mixes; later expanders tilted CD4+. Some clones that responded turned up in pre-infection memory, which suggests that cross-reactive memory joined in.

The sequence was collected from an adult woman who had mild COVID-19 (a few samples of this study predate the infection). Cell type and time point are not known. Specimen: PBMCs or a T cell subset sorted from them (not recorded which).

CDR3 DNA sequence: TGCGCCAGCAGCAAGGGAGGCAATGAGCAGTTCTTC. It specifies CASSKGGNEQFF. V is TRBV5-1 and J is TRBJ2-1, with D tentatively TRBD2 (6 bases). The CDR3 contains 12 residues. Germline V gene data show CDR1 as SGHRS and CDR2 as YFSETQ. V was clipped by 4 bases and J by 6 bases, with 8 bases between them. The full variable domain, rest sourced from reference TRBV5-1 and TRBJ2-1, is KAGVTQTPRYLIKTRGQQVTLSCSPISGHRSVSWYQQTPGQGLQFLFEYFSETQRNKGNFPGRFSGRQFSNSRSEMNVSTLELGDSALYLCASSKGGNEQFFGPGTRLTVL.